The 19 T cell receptor beta chains given below trace back to one sample, sequenced in a study of T cell responses to AZD1222 COVID-19 vaccine. This table comes from immunoSEQ multiplex PCR, and its TCRdb copy is limited to in-frame clones, with some not included. The sample carries roughly 120,000 clones, under 90% recorded once. The sample here was peripheral blood, taken on day 0 of AZD1222 vaccination. These TCRs come from an adult in good health.

CDR3 amino acids: CASSSPQAGWEKLFF. In DNA form, the CDR3 reads TGTGCCAGTAGTAGTCCCCAGGCGGGATGGGAAAAACTGTTTTTT. The J gene is TRBJ1-4, the V gene TRBV19; D not certain. The CDR3 totals 15 residues. Trimming removed 4 bases from V and 8 bases from J, with 17 bases in between. CDR1 is LNHDA, CDR2 SQIVND, per germline (reference sequence).

This chain uses TRBV6-4 with TRBJ2-1; 9 bases are a match to TRBD2. CDR3 length: 17 amino acids. Germline assignment: CDR1 MRHNA and CDR2 SNTAGT. V trimming: 2 bases; J trimming: 3 bases; junction bases outside the gene matches: 8. CDR3 protein: CASSDGLAGTRYNEQFF. The CDR3 DNA follows: TGTGCCAGCAGTGACGGGCTAGCGGGGACACGCTACAATGAGCAGTTCTTC.

This clone showed up just once. This rearrangement joins TRBV28 to TRBJ1-2; 10 nucleotides line up with TRBD1. The CDR3 has 15 residues. The junction had 4 bases not matched to a gene; V was cut back by 5 bases and J by 1 base. The germline CDR1 and CDR2 sequences are MDHEN and SYDVKM. The chain's CDR3 is CASSAGTGVNYGYTF. Written as DNA, the CDR3 is TGTGCCAGCAGTGCCGGGACAGGGGTTAACTATGGCTACACCTTC.

The V and J genes are TRBV6-6 and TRBJ2-2; 8 bases match TRBD2. The germline V gene encodes CDR1 MNHNY and CDR2 SVGAGI (reference sequence). V gave up 8 bases and J gave up 0 bases; unmatched junction bases: 2. CDR3 size: 14 residues. CDR3 sequence reads: CASSGGTNTGELFF. The CDR3 nucleotides are TGTGCCAGCTCGGGGGGGACGAACACCGGGGAGCTGTTTTTT.

This clone was recorded only once. The chain has TRBV5-1 and TRBJ1-3; D remains unclear. V was shortened by 3 bases and J by 1 base, with 11 bases between the two germline ends. Looked up from germline, CDR1 is SGHRS and CDR2 is YFSETQ. The CDR3 totals 15 residues. The CDR3 reads CASSSLGGSGNTIYF. In nucleotides, the CDR3 is TGCGCCAGCAGCTCCCTTGGCGGGTCTGGAAACACCATATATTTT.

V usage is TRBV28 and J usage is TRBJ1-5; D is undetermined. The CDR3 covers 15 residues. Germline CDR1 is MDHEN and CDR2 is SYDVKM. The germline V and J ends were trimmed by 5 bases and 4 bases, with 15 bases remaining between them. The CDR3 reads CASSPGILLNQPQHF. Written as DNA, the CDR3 is TGTGCCAGCAGTCCCGGGATTCTTTTGAATCAGCCCCAGCATTTT.

This chain uses TRBV29-1 with TRBJ2-2; D may be TRBD1 (5 bases). The CDR3 length is 13 residues. Deletions cut 7 bases from V and 1 base from J, with 10 bases between. Germline CDR1 is SQVTM and CDR2 is ANQGSEA. CDR3: CSGYTGNTGELFF. CDR3 nucleotide sequence: TGCAGCGGCTATACAGGGAACACCGGGGAGCTGTTTTTT.

The chain uses TRBV5-6 and TRBJ1-2; 11 bases map to TRBD1. The germline CDR1 and CDR2 sequences are SGHDT and YYEEEE. The trim removed 4 bases at V and 4 bases at J, leaving 3 bases unmatched. The CDR3 runs to 14 residues. The CDR3 DNA reads as TGTGCCAGCAGCCGGACAGGGGGCCTCTATGGCTACACCTTC. Translating it yields CASSRTGGLYGYTF.

This rearrangement joins TRBV7-9 to TRBJ2-7; D is unresolved. CDR3 length: 12 residues. Germline CDR1 reads SEHNR; CDR2 reads FQNEAQ (reference sequence). The V gene lost 4 bases and the J gene lost 0 bases, with 4 bases spanning the gap. CDR3 sequence reads: CASSSPSYEQYF. For the CDR3, the DNA is TGTGCCAGCAGCTCGCCCTCCTACGAGCAGTACTTC. Supplemented by reference TRBV7-9 and TRBJ2-7, the full variable domain reads DTGVSQNPRHKITKRGQNVTFRCDPISEHNRLYWYRQTLGQGPEFLTYFQNEAQLEKSRLLSDRFSAERPKGSFSTLEIQRTEQGDSAMYLCASSSPSYEQYFGPGTRLTVT.

The gene calls are TRBV6-4 and TRBJ2-2, with D possibly TRBD1 on 6 matching bases. The CDR3 is made up of 15 amino acids. V gave up 6 bases and J gave up 3 bases, with 14 bases separating them. Germline CDR1 reads MRHNA; CDR2 reads SNTAGT. CDR3 in DNA: TGTGCCAGCAGCCCGACAGGCCTAGACACCGGGGAGCTGTTTTTT. Translating gives CASSPTGLDTGELFF.

The chain recombines TRBV19 with TRBJ1-5; 7 nucleotides line up with TRBD1. The CDR3 spans 18 residues. The ends lost 2 bases at V and 4 bases at J; junction bases unmatched: 14. In germline, CDR1 is LNHDA, CDR2 SQIVND (reference sequence). The CDR3 protein is CASSIWSTRAGGNQPQHF. For the CDR3, the DNA is TGTGCCAGTAGTATATGGTCGACCCGAGCAGGGGGTAATCAGCCCCAGCATTTT.

The chain combines TRBV28 with TRBJ1-5, with no clear D. CDR1 is MDHEN, CDR2 SYDVKM, per germline. The CDR3 runs 15 residues. The ends were cut back, 5 bases at V and 1 base at J, with 12 bases in the middle. The CDR3 sequence is CASSTPWGSNQPQHF. The CDR3, as DNA: TGTGCCAGCAGTACCCCATGGGGAAGCAATCAGCCCCAGCATTTT.

This clone was observed a handful of times. The chain recombines TRBV28 with TRBJ1-2; possibly TRBD1 for D (5 bases). The V gene's germline CDR1 is MDHEN and CDR2 SYDVKM. This CDR3 has 14 residues. V dropped 5 bases and J dropped 4 bases, with 14 bases sitting between them. The chain's CDR3 is CASSGVQGGYGYTF. The CDR3 DNA is TGTGCCAGCAGTGGAGTCCAGGGTGGCTATGGCTACACCTTC.

Ten or more counts support this clone. The rearrangement links TRBV2 to TRBJ1-6, with D hard to call. Germline V lookup: CDR1 SNHLY, CDR2 FYNNEI. The CDR3 contains 17 residues. The V gene lost 0 bases and the J gene lost 7 bases, with 16 bases spanning the gap. The CDR3 DNA is TGTGCCAGCAGTGAAGCCCGAGGGAGAGATTGGAATTCACCCCTCCACTTT. This gives the protein CASSEARGRDWNSPLHF.

The chain carries TRBV19 and TRBJ1-2; the D gene is possibly TRBD1 (5 bases). V lost 11 bases and J lost 4, with 20 bases in between. The CDR3 loop spans 14 amino acids. CDR1 is LNHDA and CDR2 is SQIVND in the germline V gene (reference sequence). CDR3 residues: CAAKPGGWGYGYTF. The CDR3 DNA sequence: TGTGCCGCCAAACCCGGGGGTTGGGGCTATGGCTACACCTTC.

The chain employs TRBV12-5 and TRBJ2-1, with TRBD2 matching over 13 bases. V trimming: 2 bases; J trimming: 7 bases; junction bases outside the gene matches: 2. Looked up from germline, CDR1 is LGHNT and CDR2 is FRNRAP. The CDR3 has 15 amino acids. DNA for the CDR3: TGTGCTAGTGGTTTGACTAGCGGGAGGGGAAATGAGCAGTTCTTC. Residues: CASGLTSGRGNEQFF.

Remarks on this clone: Other DNA sequences in the sample encode the same CDR3. The chain couples TRBV6-2 or TRBV6-3 to TRBJ1-2; D might be TRBD1 (5 bases). Trimming stripped 2 bases from V and 5 bases from J, with 9 bases between. Looked up from germline, CDR1 is MNHEY and CDR2 is SVGEGT. CDR3 length equals 13 residues. The CDR3 nucleotides read TGTGCCAGCAGTTACGGGGGAAATTATGGCTACACCTTC. Amino acids: CASSYGGNYGYTF.

The rearrangement joins TRBV4-2 to TRBJ1-1; 7 positions match TRBD1. CDR1 and CDR2 (germline): LGHNA, YNFKEQ. The CDR3 extends over 15 amino acids. The J segment lost 1 base and the V segment lost 6 bases, leaving 8 bases of the junction unmatched. The CDR3 here is CASSSPRTGNTEAFF. CDR3 bases: TGTGCCAGCAGTTCCCCAAGGACAGGGAACACTGAAGCTTTCTTT.

The chain couples TRBV5-5 to TRBJ2-3; the D is unclear. This CDR3 is 12 amino acids long. The V end lost 0 bases, the J end lost 5 bases, and 4 bases lay between the germline ends. Germline CDR1 reads SGHKS; CDR2 reads YYEKEE (reference sequence). The CDR3 DNA follows: TGTGCCAGCAGCTTGGCCCGAGATACGCAGTATTTT. This encodes CASSLARDTQYF.